Each of the 17 T cell receptor beta chains below was sequenced from the same sample in a study of shared clonotypes between healthy human individuals. The data were produced by immunoSEQ multiplex PCR, yet TCRdb's version contains in-frame clones alone and is incomplete. The table includes approximately 1.1 million clones, 78% detected once. The sequencing sample was made of memory CD4+ T cells from PBMCs. Documented subset: CD45RA-negative fraction. All receptors derive from a man aged 18 to 30 in good health. Some clones in this sample may be carry-over from other donors' samples.

V is TRBV2 and J is TRBJ1-3; D possibly corresponds to TRBD1 (5 bases). CDR3 length: 12 amino acids. Germline CDR1 is SNHLY and CDR2 is FYNNEI. The V end was cut by 6 bases, the J end by 9 bases, with 12 bases between. In DNA, the CDR3 is TGTGCCAGCAGCGGGGACTTGAGCACCATATATTTT. This codes for CASSGDLSTIYF.

V and J are TRBV19 and TRBJ1-5, with D perhaps matching TRBD1 (5 bases). The V and J ends lost 3 bases and 4 bases respectively, with 22 bases between them. The CDR3 spans 18 residues. Germline CDR1 LNHDA, CDR2 SQIVND (reference sequence). The CDR3 coding sequence is TGTGCCAGTAGTATTAGATTGGGGGACGGCTTGAGGAATCAGCCCCAGCATTTT. It is translated as CASSIRLGDGLRNQPQHF.

This chain links TRBV2 with TRBJ2-1, with D perhaps being TRBD1 or TRBD2 (6 bases each). Trimming pared 5 bases from V and 3 bases from J, leaving 17 bases between. The CDR3 is 16 amino acids. Per germline, CDR1 SNHLY and CDR2 FYNNEI. CDR3 coding DNA: TGTGCCAGCAGTCAATGGGGGCCCGGGGGCTACAATGAGCAGTTCTTC. Amino acid sequence: CASSQWGPGGYNEQFF. Full variable domain (rest looked up from reference TRBV2 and TRBJ2-1): EPEVTQTPSHQVTQMGQEVILRCVPISNHLYFYWYRQILGQKVEFLVSFYNNEISEKSEIFDDQFSVERPDGSNFTLKIRSTKLEDSAMYFCASSQWGPGGYNEQFFGPGTRLTVL.

The J gene is TRBJ2-7, the V gene TRBV30, with D perhaps assigned TRBD1 or TRBD2 (5 bases each). The CDR3 extends over 15 amino acids. The V end was cut by 2 bases, the J end by 5 bases, with 19 bases between. Germline V gene sequence: CDR1 GTSNPN, CDR2 SVGIG (reference sequence). The CDR3 DNA reads as TGTGCCTGGAGTCCTTCTAGGGGCTGGGGAGACGAGCAGTACTTC. Translated: CAWSPSRGWGDEQYF. Together with reference TRBV30 and TRBJ2-7, the CDR3 gives the full variable domain: SQTIHQWPATLVQPVGSPLSLECTVEGTSNPNLYWYRQAAGRGLQLLFYSVGIGQISSEVPQNLSASRPQDRQFILSSKKLLLSDSGFYLCAWSPSRGWGDEQYFGPGTRLTVT.

This chain connects TRBV13 to TRBJ1-2, with D possibly TRBD1 on 6 matching bases. V gave up 8 bases and J gave up 1 base, with 17 bases separating them. The CDR3 spans 15 residues. In germline, CDR1 is PRHDT, CDR2 FYEKMQ (reference sequence). The CDR3 protein is CASPPVGGHNYGYTF. CDR3 coding DNA: TGTGCCAGCCCACCGGTGGGGGGGCATAACTATGGCTACACCTTC.

This clone turned up a few times. V is TRBV5-8 and J is TRBJ2-7; TRBD2 aligns across 12 bases. Germline-derived CDR1 and CDR2 are SGHTS and YDEGEE. The ends lost 4 bases at V and 0 bases at J; junction bases unmatched: 11. The CDR3 covers 18 residues. The CDR3 loop reads CASSRAGLAGGSSYEQYF. CDR3 DNA sequence: TGTGCCAGCAGCCGGGCTGGCCTAGCGGGAGGGAGCTCCTACGAGCAGTACTTC.

The chain uses TRBV7-6 and TRBJ2-5, with D perhaps matching TRBD1 (7 bases). Germline lookup yields CDR1 SGHVS and CDR2 FNYEAQ. CDR3 length: 19 amino acids. Trimming left V 0 bases short and J 10 bases short, with 30 bases between. CDR3 nucleotide sequence: TGTGCCAGCAGCTTAGCGCTTTGGGACAGCCGCCGGAGGAGGGGTGGCCAGTACTTC. This sequence encodes CASSLALWDSRRRRGGQYF.

There are a few counts of this clone. V and J are TRBV30 and TRBJ1-1; D is perhaps TRBD1 (5 bases). Trimming removed 1 base at V and 4 bases at J, with 13 bases between. Germline V gene data show CDR1 as GTSNPN and CDR2 as SVGIG (reference sequence). The CDR3 runs 14 residues. This chain's CDR3 is CAWSAWSTGTEAFF. CDR3 nucleotides: TGTGCCTGGAGTGCTTGGAGTACAGGCACTGAAGCTTTCTTT.

The V and J genes are TRBV5-4 and TRBJ2-3, with a weak D call TRBD1 (5 bases). Looked up from germline, CDR1 is SGHNT and CDR2 is YYREEE (reference sequence). The CDR3 loop spans 12 amino acids. V was shortened by 2 bases and J by 8 bases, with 9 bases between the two germline ends. Here the CDR3 reads CASSFQGGTQYF. The CDR3 region has the DNA TGTGCCAGCAGCTTTCAGGGCGGTACGCAGTATTTT.

The chain has TRBV30 and TRBJ1-4; 7 bases line up with TRBD1. V trimming: 7 bases; J trimming: 4 bases; junction bases outside the gene matches: 12. The CDR3 loop spans 15 amino acids. The V gene's germline CDR1 is GTSNPN and CDR2 SVGIG (reference sequence). The CDR3 sequence: CAFTDPGQFNEKLFF. CDR3 sequence (DNA): TGTGCCTTCACGGATCCGGGACAGTTTAATGAAAAACTGTTTTTT.

The rearrangement links TRBV6-1 to TRBJ2-7; 8 positions agree with TRBD2. From germline, CDR1 is MNHNS and CDR2 SASEGT. This CDR3 spans 14 amino acids. The junction had 8 bases not matched to a gene; V was cut back by 8 bases and J by 2 bases. The CDR3 nucleotides read TGTGCCAGCCGTCTAGCGGGCTTCGCCTACGAGCAGTACTTC. Its translation: CASRLAGFAYEQYF.

The table lists this clone with a count of one. The J gene is TRBJ2-2, the V gene TRBV30; possible D gene TRBD1, 6 bases. The CDR3 runs to 13 residues. The V gene lost 3 bases and the J gene lost 6 bases, with 11 bases spanning the gap. Per the germline V gene, CDR1 is GTSNPN and CDR2 is SVGIG (reference sequence). CDR3 DNA sequence: TGTGCCTGGAGCCTCGCAGGGGCCGGGGAGCTGTTTTTT. Residues: CAWSLAGAGELFF.

This clone was seen a handful of times. The V and J genes are TRBV6-6 and TRBJ2-7; no clear D. V lost 0 bases to trimming and J lost 5 bases, with 11 bases between them. CDR1 and CDR2 from the germline V gene are MNHNY and SVGAGI (reference sequence). The length of the CDR3 is 14 residues. The CDR3 DNA reads as TGTGCCAGCAGTTACTCGTATATAGGCAACGAGCAGTACTTC. Its translation: CASSYSYIGNEQYF.

The chain links TRBV9 to TRBJ1-2; 11 bases are shared with TRBD1. Germline CDR1 SGDLS, CDR2 YYNGEE. With 3 bases clipped from V and 3 bases from J, the junction kept 7 bases outside the gene matches. The CDR3 is made up of 16 amino acids. The CDR3 DNA reads TGTGCCAGCAGCGAAATCGGACAGGGGGCTCACTATGGCTACACCTTC. Amino acids: CASSEIGQGAHYGYTF.

The chain links TRBV2 to TRBJ2-2, with D maybe TRBD1 (5 bases). The CDR3 length is 15 residues. V gave up 4 bases and J gave up 2 bases, with 11 bases separating them. CDR1 and CDR2 (germline): SNHLY, FYNNEI. CDR3 DNA: TGTGCCAGCAGTGTCCAGGGTCGAAACACCGGGGAGCTGTTTTTT. This sequence encodes CASSVQGRNTGELFF.

The chain employs TRBV11-2 and TRBJ2-7; possibly TRBD1 for D (6 bases). V was trimmed by 5 bases and J by 3 bases, leaving 11 bases between them. The germline CDR1 and CDR2 sequences are SGHAT and FQNNGV. The CDR3 sequence is 13 residues long. CDR3 nucleotides: TGTGCCAGCAGCACACAGGACAGCTACGAGCAGTACTTC. As protein: CASSTQDSYEQYF.

This clone was counted between two and nine times. The sample holds other DNA sequences that translate to the same CDR3. J is TRBJ2-1 and V is TRBV7-2; D gene uncertain. V shed 3 bases and J shed 0 bases, with 6 bases lying between them. The CDR3 totals 14 residues. Germline CDR1 and CDR2: SGHTA and FQGNSA. CDR3 nucleotides: TGTGCCAGCAGCTTCAGTGGCTCCTACAATGAGCAGTTCTTC. It specifies CASSFSGSYNEQFF.